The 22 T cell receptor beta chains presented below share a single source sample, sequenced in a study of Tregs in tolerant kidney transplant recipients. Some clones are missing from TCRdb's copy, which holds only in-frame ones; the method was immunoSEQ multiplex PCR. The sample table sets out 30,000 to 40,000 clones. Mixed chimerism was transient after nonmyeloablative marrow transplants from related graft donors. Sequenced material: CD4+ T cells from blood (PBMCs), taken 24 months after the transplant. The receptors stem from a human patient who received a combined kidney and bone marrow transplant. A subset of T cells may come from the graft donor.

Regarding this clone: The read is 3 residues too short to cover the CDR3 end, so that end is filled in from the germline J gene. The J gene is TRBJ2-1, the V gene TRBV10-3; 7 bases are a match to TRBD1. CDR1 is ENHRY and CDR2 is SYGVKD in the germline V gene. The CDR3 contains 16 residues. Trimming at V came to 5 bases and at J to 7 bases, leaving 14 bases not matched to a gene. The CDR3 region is CAISTEGAGLLNEQFF. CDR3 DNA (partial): TGTGCCATCAGTACAGAGGGGGCAGGGTTATTAAATGAG.

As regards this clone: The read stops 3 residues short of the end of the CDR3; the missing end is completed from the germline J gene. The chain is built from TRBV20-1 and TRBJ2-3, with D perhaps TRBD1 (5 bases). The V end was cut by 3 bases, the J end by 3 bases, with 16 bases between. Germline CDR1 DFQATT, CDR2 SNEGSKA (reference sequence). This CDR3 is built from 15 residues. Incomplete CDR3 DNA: TGCAGTGCTAGCCGACCAGGGTTAGGGACAGATACG. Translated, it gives CSASRPGLGTDT. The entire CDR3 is CSASRPGLGTDTQYF.

The covered CDR3 bases are TGCGCCAGCAGCCAAGAGCCCTCGGGGTTCGGAAACACC. Its translation: CASSQEPSGFGNT. The entire CDR3 protein is CASSQEPSGFGNTIYF. The chain uses TRBV4-1 and TRBJ1-3; D remains ambiguous. The read halts 3 residues ahead of the CDR3 end, with the missing end drawn from the germline J gene. The CDR3 is 16 amino acids. From germline, CDR1 is MGHRA and CDR2 YSYEKL. V dropped 0 bases and J dropped 4 bases, with 13 bases sitting between them.

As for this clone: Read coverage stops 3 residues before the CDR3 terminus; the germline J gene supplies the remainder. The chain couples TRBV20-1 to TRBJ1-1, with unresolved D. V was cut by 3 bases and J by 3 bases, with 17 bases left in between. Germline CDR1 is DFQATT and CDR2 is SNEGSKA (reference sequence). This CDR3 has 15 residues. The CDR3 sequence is CSASQASSGDTEAFF. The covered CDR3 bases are TGCAGTGCTAGTCAGGCTTCATCTGGCGACACTGAA.

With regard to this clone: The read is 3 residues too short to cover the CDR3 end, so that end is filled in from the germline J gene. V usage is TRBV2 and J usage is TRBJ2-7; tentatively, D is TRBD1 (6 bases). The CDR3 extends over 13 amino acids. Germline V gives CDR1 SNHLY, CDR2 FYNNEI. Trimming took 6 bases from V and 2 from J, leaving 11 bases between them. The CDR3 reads CASRAGDPYEQYF. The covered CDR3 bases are TGTGCCAGCAGGGCAGGGGACCCCTACGAG. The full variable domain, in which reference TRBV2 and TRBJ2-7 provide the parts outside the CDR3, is EPEVTQTPSHQVTQMGQEVILRCVPISNHLYFYWYRQILGQKVEFLVSFYNNEISEKSEIFDDQFSVERPDGSNFTLKIRSTKLEDSAMYFCASRAGDPYEQYFGPGTRLTVT.

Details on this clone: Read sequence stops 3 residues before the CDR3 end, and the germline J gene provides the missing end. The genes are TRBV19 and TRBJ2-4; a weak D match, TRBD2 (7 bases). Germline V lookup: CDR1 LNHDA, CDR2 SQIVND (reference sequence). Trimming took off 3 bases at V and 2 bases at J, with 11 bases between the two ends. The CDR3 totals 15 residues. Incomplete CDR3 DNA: TGTGCCAGTAGTATTGGGGGGGCTCCCAAAAACATT. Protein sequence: CASSIGGAPKNI. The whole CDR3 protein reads CASSIGGAPKNIQYF.

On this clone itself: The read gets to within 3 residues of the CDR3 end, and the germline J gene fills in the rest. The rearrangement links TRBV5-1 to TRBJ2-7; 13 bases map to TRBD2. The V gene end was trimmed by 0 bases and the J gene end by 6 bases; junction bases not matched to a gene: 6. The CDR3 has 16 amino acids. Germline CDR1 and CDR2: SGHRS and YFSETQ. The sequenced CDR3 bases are TGCGCCAGCAGCTTGGGCGGACTAGCGGGAGCTGTCGAG. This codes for CASSLGGLAGAVE. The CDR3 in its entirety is CASSLGGLAGAVEQYF.

This CDR3 reads CASSPSGYTEAFF. The CDR3 bases that were read are TGTGCCAGCAGCCCGAGCGGGTACACTGAA. The J gene is TRBJ1-1, the V gene TRBV5-8; D is unresolved. Read sequence stops 3 residues before the CDR3 end, and the germline J gene provides the missing end. With 4 bases removed from V and 3 bases from J, the gap between germline ends came to 10 bases. The germline gives CDR1 SGHTS, CDR2 YDEGEE. The CDR3 is 13 residues long.

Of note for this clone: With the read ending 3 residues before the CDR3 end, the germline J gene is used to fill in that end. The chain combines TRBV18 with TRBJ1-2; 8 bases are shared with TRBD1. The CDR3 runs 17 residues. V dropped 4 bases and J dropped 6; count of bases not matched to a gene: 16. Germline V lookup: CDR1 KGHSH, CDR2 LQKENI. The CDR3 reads CASSLERGRGRENGYTF. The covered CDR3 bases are TGTGCCAGCTCACTCGAACGCGGCAGGGGGCGAGAAAATGGC.

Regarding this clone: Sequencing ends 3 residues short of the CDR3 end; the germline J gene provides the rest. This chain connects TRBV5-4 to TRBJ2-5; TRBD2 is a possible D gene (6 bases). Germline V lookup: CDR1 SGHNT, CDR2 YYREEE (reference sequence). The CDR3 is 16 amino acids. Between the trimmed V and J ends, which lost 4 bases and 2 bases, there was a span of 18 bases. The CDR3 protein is CASSVGFLAVQETQYF. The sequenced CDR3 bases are TGTGCCAGCAGCGTGGGGTTTTTAGCGGTTCAAGAGACC.

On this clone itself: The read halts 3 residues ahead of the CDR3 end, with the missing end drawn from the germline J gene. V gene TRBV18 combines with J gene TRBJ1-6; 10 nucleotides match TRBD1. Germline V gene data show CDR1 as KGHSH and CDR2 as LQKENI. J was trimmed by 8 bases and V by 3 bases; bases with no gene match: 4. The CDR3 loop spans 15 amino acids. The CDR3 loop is CASSPAGTGDSPLHF. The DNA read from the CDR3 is TGTGCCAGCTCACCCGCCGGGACAGGGGATTCACCC. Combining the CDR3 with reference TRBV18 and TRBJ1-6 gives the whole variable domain NAGVMQNPRHLVRRRGQEARLRCSPMKGHSHVYWYRQLPEEGLKFMVYLQKENIIDESGMPKERFSAEFPKEGPSILRIQQVVRGDSAAYFCASSPAGTGDSPLHFGNGTRLTVT.

CDR3 loop: CSARKGEGDIQYF. CDR3 DNA, as far as it was read: TGCAGTGCTAGGAAGGGGGAAGGGGACATT. The chain has TRBV20-1 and TRBJ2-4, with D perhaps TRBD1 (6 bases). The read ends 3 residues early relative to the CDR3; the germline J gene fills the gap. The CDR3 spans 13 residues. Trimming left V 3 bases short and J 8 bases short, with 14 bases between. Germline CDR1 is DFQATT and CDR2 is SNEGSKA (reference sequence).

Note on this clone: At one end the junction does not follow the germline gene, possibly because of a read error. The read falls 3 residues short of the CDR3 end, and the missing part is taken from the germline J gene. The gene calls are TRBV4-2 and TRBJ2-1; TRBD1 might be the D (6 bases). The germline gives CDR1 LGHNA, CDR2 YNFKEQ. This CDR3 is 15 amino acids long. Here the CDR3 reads CASSQKMPGDNEQFF. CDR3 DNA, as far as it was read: TGCGCCAGCAGCCAAAAGATGCCAGGGGATAATGAG.

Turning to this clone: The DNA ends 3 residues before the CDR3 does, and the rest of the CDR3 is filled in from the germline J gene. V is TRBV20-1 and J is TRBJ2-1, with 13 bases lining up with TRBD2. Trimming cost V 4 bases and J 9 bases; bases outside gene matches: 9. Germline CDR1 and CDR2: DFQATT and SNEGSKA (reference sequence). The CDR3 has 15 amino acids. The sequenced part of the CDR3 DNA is TGCAGTGCTACAAGCGGGACTAGCGGGAAGAGTGAG. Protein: CSATSGTSGKSE. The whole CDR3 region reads CSATSGTSGKSEQFF.

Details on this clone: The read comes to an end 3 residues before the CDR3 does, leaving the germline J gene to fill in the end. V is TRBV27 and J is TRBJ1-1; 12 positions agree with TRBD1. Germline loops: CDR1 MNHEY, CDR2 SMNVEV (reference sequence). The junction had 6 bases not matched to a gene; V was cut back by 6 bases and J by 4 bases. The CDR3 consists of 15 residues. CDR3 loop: CASRGTGGAGTEAFF. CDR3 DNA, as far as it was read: TGTGCCAGCAGGGGGACAGGGGGCGCGGGCACTGAA.

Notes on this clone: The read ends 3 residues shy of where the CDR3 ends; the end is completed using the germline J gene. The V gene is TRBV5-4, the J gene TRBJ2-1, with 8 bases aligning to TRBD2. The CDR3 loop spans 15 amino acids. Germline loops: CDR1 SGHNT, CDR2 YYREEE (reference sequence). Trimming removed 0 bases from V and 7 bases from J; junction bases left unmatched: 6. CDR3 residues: CASSLALAGWNEQFF. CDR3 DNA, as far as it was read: TGTGCCAGCAGCTTGGCTTTAGCGGGATGGAATGAG. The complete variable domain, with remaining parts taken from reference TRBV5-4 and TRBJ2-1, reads ETGVTQSPTHLIKTRGQQVTLRCSSQSGHNTVSWYQQALGQGPQFIFQYYREEENGRGNFPPRFSGLQFPNYSSELNVNALELDDSALYLCASSLALAGWNEQFFGPGTRLTVL.

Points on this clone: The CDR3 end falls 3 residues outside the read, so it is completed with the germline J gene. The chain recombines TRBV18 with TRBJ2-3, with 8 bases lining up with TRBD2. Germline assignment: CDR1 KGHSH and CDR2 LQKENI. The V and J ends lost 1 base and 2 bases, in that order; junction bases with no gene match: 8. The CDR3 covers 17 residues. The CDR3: CASSPLRGGPLTDTQYF. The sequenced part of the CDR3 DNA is TGTGCCAGCTCACCACTTCGGGGGGGACCACTCACAGATACG.

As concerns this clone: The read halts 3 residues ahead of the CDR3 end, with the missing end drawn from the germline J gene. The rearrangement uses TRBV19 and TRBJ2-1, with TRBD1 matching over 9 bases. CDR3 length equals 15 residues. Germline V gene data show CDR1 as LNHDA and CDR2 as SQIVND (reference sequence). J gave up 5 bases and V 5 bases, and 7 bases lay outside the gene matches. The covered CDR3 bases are TGTGCCAGTAGTCTGGGACAGGGAATAAACAATGAG. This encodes CASSLGQGINNE. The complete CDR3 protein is CASSLGQGINNEQFF.

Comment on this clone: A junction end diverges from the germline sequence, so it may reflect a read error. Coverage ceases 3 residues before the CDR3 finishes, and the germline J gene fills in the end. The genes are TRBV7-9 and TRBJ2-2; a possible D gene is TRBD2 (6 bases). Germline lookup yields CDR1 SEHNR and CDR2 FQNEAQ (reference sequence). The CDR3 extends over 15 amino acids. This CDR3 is CASSLRAANTGGLFF. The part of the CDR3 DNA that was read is TGTGCCAGCAGCTTAAGGGCGGCAAACACCGGGGGG.

CDR3 residues: CASSLGASRSTDTQYF. CDR3 DNA (partial): TGTGCCAGCAGCCTGGGAGCTAGCAGGAGCACAGATACG. J is TRBJ2-3 and V is TRBV4-2; D perhaps matches TRBD2 (5 bases). Sequencing ends 3 residues short of the CDR3 end; the germline J gene provides the rest. CDR1 LGHNA and CDR2 YNFKEQ come from the germline V gene. This CDR3 is built from 16 residues. Deletions cut 4 bases from V and 0 bases from J, with 14 bases between.

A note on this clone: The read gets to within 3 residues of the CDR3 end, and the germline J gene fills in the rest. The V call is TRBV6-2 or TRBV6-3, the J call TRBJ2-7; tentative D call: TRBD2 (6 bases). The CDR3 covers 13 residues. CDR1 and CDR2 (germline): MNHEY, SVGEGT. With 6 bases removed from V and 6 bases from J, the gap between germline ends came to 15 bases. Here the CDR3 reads CASRSEGPIEQYF. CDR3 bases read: TGTGCCAGCAGGTCGGAGGGCCCCATCGAG.

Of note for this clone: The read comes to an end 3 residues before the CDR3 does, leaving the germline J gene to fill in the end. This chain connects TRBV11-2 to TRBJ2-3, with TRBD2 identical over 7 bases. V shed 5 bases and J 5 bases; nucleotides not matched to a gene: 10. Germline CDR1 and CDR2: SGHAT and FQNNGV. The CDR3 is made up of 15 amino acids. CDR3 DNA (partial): TGTGCCAGCAGCCTGGAGGGCCGGGGGGAAGATACG. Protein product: CASSLEGRGEDT. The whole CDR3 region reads CASSLEGRGEDTQYF.